This is a list of T cell receptor beta chains from one sample in a study of cytomegalovirus exposure and HLA in healthy donors. Using immunoSEQ multiplex PCR, the repertoire was profiled, and TCRdb retains in-frame clones only, with some absent. The data show 90,000 to 150,000 clones, with around nine tenths seen just once and under 6.5% held by the top ten. Material: PBMCs. The origin of the receptors is a woman aged 18-29 years in good health and CMV-seropositive. The CDR3 runs from the conserved cysteine through the conserved F or W. The D gene is left open where the match is weak. Not all rows give a size; the values are once, few, many and, for expanded clones, a class.

D gene	clone size	V gene	CDR3 length	J gene	CDR3 protein	CDR3 DNA
TRBD2	NA	TRBV30	15	TRBJ2-2	CAWSTPGLNTGELFF	TGTGCCTGGAGTACTCCGGGACTAAACACCGGGGAGCTGTTTTTT
TRBD1	NA	TRBV19	15	TRBJ1-5	CASSAGQASNQPQHF	TGTGCCAGTAGTGCCGGACAGGCTAGCAATCAGCCCCAGCATTTT
TRBD1	NA	TRBV19	17	TRBJ2-4	CASSGTSGGVAKNIQYF	TGTGCCAGTAGCGGAACATCAGGGGGCGTAGCCAAAAACATTCAGTACTTC
NA	NA	TRBV4-1	13	TRBJ2-3	CASSPSIADTQYF	TGCGCCAGCAGCCCGTCCATAGCAGATACGCAGTATTTT
NA	NA	TRBV7-8	11	TRBJ2-1	CASSLALGQFF	TGTGCCAGCAGCTTAGCGCTAGGGCAGTTCTTC
TRBD1	NA	TRBV18	13	TRBJ2-7	CASSEGQGYEQYF	TGTGCCAGCTCAGAGGGACAGGGGTACGAGCAGTACTTC
NA	NA	TRBV6-1	16	TRBJ1-2	CASSEGTLGVVAGYTF	TGTGCCAGCAGTGAGGGGACTTTGGGGGTGGTGGCTGGCTACACCTTC
TRBD1	NA	TRBV27	16	TRBJ1-1	CASSFAGGRMNTEAFF	TGTGCCAGCAGTTTCGCAGGGGGTCGAATGAACACTGAAGCTTTCTTT
NA	NA	TRBV9	14	TRBJ1-2	CASSVAGRGHGYTF	TGTGCCAGCAGCGTAGCGGGCAGGGGTCATGGCTACACCTTC
TRBD2	NA	TRBV19	15	TRBJ2-1	CASTPTSGDYNEQFF	TGTGCCAGTACCCCGACTAGCGGCGACTACAATGAGCAGTTCTTC
TRBD2	NA	TRBV5-1	16	TRBJ2-7	CASSLGLAGGEYEQYF	TGCGCCAGCAGCTTAGGACTAGCGGGGGGAGAGTACGAGCAGTACTTC
TRBD2	once	TRBV11-3	16	TRBJ2-2	CASSLAGGIPTGELFF	TGTGCCAGCAGCTTAGCGGGGGGGATCCCGACCGGGGAGCTGTTTTTT
TRBD2	NA	TRBV19	13	TRBJ2-7	CASNAGTNYEQYF	TGTGCCAGTAATGCCGGGACTAACTACGAGCAGTACTTC
TRBD1	NA	TRBV29-1	11	TRBJ2-7	CSSRDSYEQYF	TGCAGCTCAAGGGACAGCTACGAGCAGTACTTC
TRBD1	NA	TRBV18	17	TRBJ2-6	CASSPGTGVTGANVLTF	TGTGCCAGCTCACCCGGGACAGGGGTAACTGGGGCCAACGTCCTGACTTTC
TRBD2	NA	TRBV7-9	16	TRBJ2-3	CASSPSNVLAGDTQYF	TGTGCCAGCAGCCCTAGTAATGTCCTAGCGGGGGATACGCAGTATTTT
TRBD2	NA	TRBV4-2	19	TRBJ2-4	CASSQDIGTSGGFKNIQYF	TGTGCCAGCAGCCAAGATATTGGGACTAGCGGGGGGTTCAAAAACATTCAGTACTTC